Each of the 25 T cell receptor beta chains below was sequenced from the same sample in a study of beta chain features in type 1 diabetes. The study reverse transcribed the entire isolated RNA, so it sequenced expressed TCRB transcripts. The repertoire was sequenced with immunoSEQ multiplex PCR; TCRdb's copy has only in-frame clones and lacks some. The sample shows roughly 610,000 clones, around 16% of them seen only once. The sequencing input was naive CD4+ T cells from blood. Receptors were obtained from a man between 18 and 29 years old in good health.

Only a few counts were recorded for this clone. The chain carries TRBV28 and TRBJ1-1; TRBD1 might be the D (6 bases). This CDR3 is built from 13 residues. Trimming stripped 5 bases from V and 10 bases from J, with 17 bases between. Looked up from germline, CDR1 is MDHEN and CDR2 is SYDVKM. This chain's CDR3 is CASSLWTARGAFF. In DNA, the CDR3 is TGTGCCAGCAGTCTCTGGACAGCCCGGGGAGCTTTCTTT.

This chain uses TRBV2 with TRBJ1-6; 12 bases agree with TRBD1. The V gene end was trimmed by 3 bases and the J gene end by 9 bases; junction bases not matched to a gene: 3. From germline, CDR1 is SNHLY and CDR2 FYNNEI. This CDR3 is built from 15 residues. The CDR3 coding sequence is TGTGCCAGCAGTGAGGGACAGGGGGCAGGTTCACCCCTCCACTTT. This codes for CASSEGQGAGSPLHF. The variable domain in full, completed from reference TRBV2 and TRBJ1-6, reads EPEVTQTPSHQVTQMGQEVILRCVPISNHLYFYWYRQILGQKVEFLVSFYNNEISEKSEIFDDQFSVERPDGSNFTLKIRSTKLEDSAMYFCASSEGQGAGSPLHFGNGTRLTVT.

The chain couples TRBV7-9 to TRBJ2-7; 11 bases are a match to TRBD1. The CDR3 loop spans 17 amino acids. Germline CDR1 and CDR2: SEHNR and FQNEAQ (reference sequence). With V trimmed by 2 bases and J by 4 bases, 10 bases remained unmatched. CDR3: CASSLSLGQGVSYEQYF. CDR3 DNA sequence: TGTGCCAGCAGCTTATCTCTGGGACAGGGGGTATCGTACGAGCAGTACTTC.

The CDR3 sequence is CASSLRVLVAGGTDTQYF. For the CDR3, the DNA is TGTGCCAGCAGCTTAAGGGTCTTGGTAGCGGGGGGCACAGATACGCAGTATTTT. The chain joins TRBV7-2 to TRBJ2-3, with 9 bases identical to TRBD2. Germline assignment: CDR1 SGHTA and CDR2 FQGNSA. There are 18 residues in the CDR3. Unmatched junction bases numbered 10, after V lost 2 bases and J lost 1 base.

A word on this clone: The sample contains more than one DNA sequence encoding this CDR3. The gene calls are TRBV9 and TRBJ2-7; D possibly corresponds to TRBD1 (5 bases). This CDR3 spans 14 amino acids. Germline loops: CDR1 SGDLS, CDR2 YYNGEE. Trimming took 3 bases from V and 0 from J, leaving 10 bases between them. As DNA, the CDR3 is TGTGCCAGCAGCGCACAGGTGAGCTCCTACGAGCAGTACTTC. It codes for CASSAQVSSYEQYF.

The chain links TRBV5-1 to TRBJ2-6; D is undetermined. V was pared by 3 bases and J by 4 bases, with 17 bases between. The CDR3 is 17 amino acids. CDR1 is SGHRS and CDR2 is YFSETQ in the germline V gene. The CDR3, as DNA: TGCGCCAGCAGCTCCTGGACGGGCCCTGGAGGGGCCAACGTCCTGACTTTC. Its protein product is CASSSWTGPGGANVLTF.

The chain combines TRBV6-6 with TRBJ1-1; D is unresolved. Germline V lookup: CDR1 MNHNY, CDR2 SVGAGI (reference sequence). CDR3 size: 11 residues. With 5 bases removed from V and 6 bases from J, the gap between germline ends came to 7 bases. DNA for the CDR3: TGTGCCAGCAGTGGCTGGGCTGAAGCTTTCTTT. Residues: CASSGWAEAFF.

Only a few counts were recorded for this clone. The V and J genes are TRBV6-6 and TRBJ2-3; 9 bases match TRBD2. Germline CDR1 reads MNHNY; CDR2 reads SVGAGI (reference sequence). The CDR3 has 16 residues. The V segment lost 5 bases and the J segment 2 bases; nucleotides outside the gene matches: 8. The CDR3 protein is CASSPKRGAPTDTQYF. In DNA, the CDR3 is TGTGCCAGCAGTCCGAAGCGGGGGGCACCCACAGATACGCAGTATTTT.

For this clone: Other DNA sequences within the sample encode an identical CDR3. The chain employs TRBV18 and TRBJ1-5; D is possibly TRBD1 (5 bases). The V and J ends lost 1 base and 2 bases respectively, with 9 bases between them. The length of the CDR3 is 15 residues. CDR1 and CDR2 from the germline V gene are KGHSH and LQKENI. This CDR3 is CASSPQQGGNQPQHF. The CDR3 region has the DNA TGTGCCAGCTCACCACAGCAGGGTGGCAATCAGCCCCAGCATTTT.

The table lists this clone with a few counts. This specimen includes other DNA sequences encoding the same CDR3. V gene TRBV7-9 combines with J gene TRBJ2-1; TRBD2 is a possible D gene (5 bases). The germline V and J ends were trimmed by 3 bases and 10 bases, with 10 bases remaining between them. Looked up from germline, CDR1 is SEHNR and CDR2 is FQNEAQ (reference sequence). The CDR3 is 12 residues long. The CDR3 DNA reads as TGTGCCAGCAGCTTGGCGGGCCTAGAGCAGTTCTTC. The encoded protein is CASSLAGLEQFF.

This clone was found a few times. The chain is built from TRBV7-2 and TRBJ2-4; tentative D call: TRBD2 (6 bases). This CDR3 has 13 residues. Germline loops: CDR1 SGHTA, CDR2 FQGNSA. The V and J ends lost 9 bases and 0 bases respectively, with 9 bases between them. This CDR3 reads CASSGGAKNIQYF. The CDR3 nucleotides are TGTGCCAGTTCCGGGGGAGCCAAAAACATTCAGTACTTC.

The table lists this clone with a few counts. The V call is TRBV10-3, the J call TRBJ1-2; TRBD1 might be the D (5 bases). The germline V and J ends were trimmed by 5 bases and 5 bases, with 24 bases remaining between them. The germline CDR1 and CDR2 sequences are ENHRY and SYGVKD. This CDR3 has 17 amino acids. For the CDR3, the DNA is TGTGCCATCAGTAAGGAACCGGGACCCCATACTGGATATGGCTACACCTTC. Protein sequence: CAISKEPGPHTGYGYTF.

This chain links TRBV14 with TRBJ2-5; D tentatively fits TRBD1 or TRBD2 (5 bases each). Trimming took off 4 bases at V and 0 bases at J, with 9 bases between the two ends. The germline V gene has CDR1 SGHDN and CDR2 FVKESK. This CDR3 spans 14 amino acids. CDR3 DNA sequence: TGTGCCAGCAGCCCTGGGGGTAACCAAGAGACCCAGTACTTC. Translation: CASSPGGNQETQYF.

This clone was seen a few times. This sequence joins TRBV5-4 and TRBJ1-4; the D gene is possibly TRBD1 (5 bases). CDR3 length: 17 residues. The germline V and J ends were trimmed by 0 bases and 7 bases, with 19 bases remaining between them. Germline V CDR1 and CDR2: SGHNT, YYREEE (reference sequence). The CDR3 loop reads CASSLGTKSRDSEKLFF. CDR3 in DNA: TGTGCCAGCAGCTTGGGGACGAAGTCTCGGGACTCTGAAAAACTGTTTTTT.

In its sample, this clone was seen a few times. The chain combines TRBV5-1 with TRBJ2-3; 7 bases line up with TRBD2. J was trimmed by 3 bases and V by 2 bases; bases with no gene match: 9. The V gene's germline CDR1 is SGHRS and CDR2 YFSETQ. This CDR3 region has 16 residues. Written as DNA, the CDR3 is TGCGCCAGCAGCTTTACGGCGGGGGTTGGGACAGATACGCAGTATTTT. This encodes CASSFTAGVGTDTQYF. Complete variable domain (other parts from reference TRBV5-1 and TRBJ2-3): KAGVTQTPRYLIKTRGQQVTLSCSPISGHRSVSWYQQTPGQGLQFLFEYFSETQRNKGNFPGRFSGRQFSNSRSEMNVSTLELGDSALYLCASSFTAGVGTDTQYFGPGTRLTVL.

This clone was found a few times. The J gene is TRBJ2-7, the V gene TRBV2; D may be TRBD1 (6 bases). Looked up from germline, CDR1 is SNHLY and CDR2 is FYNNEI. The ends were cut back, 5 bases at V and 2 bases at J, with 16 bases in the middle. The CDR3 covers 15 residues. CDR3 nucleotide sequence: TGTGCCAGCAGTCGCGGACAGTTTGGCCCCTACGAGCAGTACTTC. Protein sequence: CASSRGQFGPYEQYF.

This chain uses TRBV7-9 with TRBJ1-3, with 7 bases that match TRBD1. This CDR3 has 15 amino acids. Trimming at V came to 5 bases and at J to 2 bases, leaving 6 bases not matched to a gene. Germline lookup yields CDR1 SEHNR and CDR2 FQNEAQ (reference sequence). In DNA, the CDR3 is TGTGCCAGCAGCGTCGACAGGGTAACTGGAAACACCATATATTTT. The encoded protein is CASSVDRVTGNTIYF.

The CDR3 loop is CASSQKGAGSNEQFF. The CDR3 coding sequence is TGCGCCAGCAGCCAAAAGGGAGCGGGATCCAATGAGCAGTTCTTC. The chain uses TRBV4-3 and TRBJ2-1; 7 bases match TRBD2. CDR3 length: 15 residues. Germline V gives CDR1 LGHNA, CDR2 YSLEER. V shed 2 bases and J 6 bases; nucleotides not matched to a gene: 7.

The table lists this clone with a few counts. The V call is TRBV19, the J call TRBJ1-2; D unresolved. The V gene's germline CDR1 is LNHDA and CDR2 SQIVND (reference sequence). The CDR3 is made up of 12 amino acids. V was trimmed by 9 bases and J by 4 bases, leaving 12 bases between them. This CDR3 is CASRTSSYGYTF. The DNA of the CDR3 is TGTGCCAGCCGGACGAGTTCCTATGGCTACACCTTC.

For this clone: The same CDR3 also results from other DNA sequences found in this sample. The chain couples TRBV28 to TRBJ2-7; D unresolved. The germline CDR1 and CDR2 sequences are MDHEN and SYDVKM. V was shortened by 3 bases and J by 4 bases, with 4 bases between the two germline ends. This CDR3 spans 11 amino acids. Here the CDR3 reads CASSLGYEQYF. CDR3 sequence (DNA): TGTGCCAGCAGTTTGGGGTACGAGCAGTACTTC. Filled out from reference TRBV28 and TRBJ2-7, the complete variable domain reads DVKVTQSSRYLVKRTGEKVFLECVQDMDHENMFWYRQDPGLGLRLIYFSYDVKMKEKGDIPEGYSVSREKKERFSLILESASTNQTSMYLCASSLGYEQYFGPGTRLTVT.

This clone was seen a handful of times. The V and J genes are TRBV5-4 and TRBJ2-4, with 10 bases matching TRBD2. Germline-derived CDR1 and CDR2 are SGHNT and YYREEE (reference sequence). CDR3 length: 15 amino acids. V shed 1 base, J shed 6 bases, and the junction held 4 bases outside the gene matches. The CDR3 bases are TGTGCCAGCAGCTTGAGGACTAGCGGTTTAAACATTCAGTACTTC. Its protein product is CASSLRTSGLNIQYF. Variable domain in full (rest from reference TRBV5-4 and TRBJ2-4): ETGVTQSPTHLIKTRGQQVTLRCSSQSGHNTVSWYQQALGQGPQFIFQYYREEENGRGNFPPRFSGLQFPNYSSELNVNALELDDSALYLCASSLRTSGLNIQYFGAGTRLSVL.

This clone was seen a handful of times. This rearrangement joins TRBV5-1 to TRBJ1-6; TRBD1 is a possible D gene (6 bases). V was pared by 4 bases and J by 14 bases, with 16 bases between. CDR3 length: 13 amino acids. Germline V gene sequence: CDR1 SGHRS, CDR2 YFSETQ. This chain's CDR3 is CASSPDRPKALHF. The DNA for the CDR3 is TGCGCCAGCAGCCCGGACAGACCTAAAGCCCTCCACTTT.

This chain joins TRBV29-1 and TRBJ2-3; tentative D call: TRBD1 (6 bases). Germline V gene data show CDR1 as SQVTM and CDR2 as ANQGSEA. The CDR3 runs 12 residues. Deletions cut 7 bases from V and 2 bases from J, with 10 bases between. CDR3 coding DNA: TGCAGCGGTCAGGGGCACACAGATACGCAGTATTTT. As protein: CSGQGHTDTQYF.

The gene calls are TRBV28 and TRBJ2-7, with D hard to call. V lost 6 bases and J 0 bases, leaving 12 bases between the germline ends. Germline loops: CDR1 MDHEN, CDR2 SYDVKM. There are 14 residues in the CDR3. The CDR3 here is CASRIISTSYEQYF. In DNA, the CDR3 is TGTGCCAGCAGAATCATCAGCACCTCCTACGAGCAGTACTTC.

This clone appeared a few times. J is TRBJ1-3 and V is TRBV7-2; D unresolved. Germline assignment: CDR1 SGHTA and CDR2 FQGNSA. Deletions cut 6 bases from V and 2 bases from J, with 11 bases between. The CDR3 is 14 amino acids. The CDR3 region has the DNA TGTGCCAGCAGGCGGGGTCTTACTGGAAACACCATATATTTT. It is translated as CASRRGLTGNTIYF. Full variable domain (remainder filled in from reference TRBV7-2 and TRBJ1-3): GAGVSQSPSNKVTEKGKDVELRCDPISGHTALYWYRQSLGQGLEFLIYFQGNSAPDKSGLPSDRFSAERTGGSVSTLTIQRTQQEDSAVYLCASRRGLTGNTIYFGEGSWLTVV.